One and the same sample provided the 2 T cell receptor beta chains below, sequenced in a study of cytomegalovirus exposure and HLA in healthy donors. PCR employed 60 Vbeta and 13 Jbeta primers. Sequencing used immunoSEQ multiplex PCR; TCRdb keeps in-frame clones, though not all of them. The sample carries around 190,000 clones, around 83% recorded once. The sequencing input was PBMCs. The receptors were gathered from a woman in her thirties or forties in good health and CMV-seronegative.

This chain links TRBV7-3 with TRBJ2-5; D is perhaps TRBD2 (5 bases). The CDR3 contains 16 residues. Deletions cut 5 bases from V and 0 bases from J, with 16 bases between. The germline CDR1 and CDR2 sequences are SGHTA and FQGTGA. The CDR3 DNA reads TGTGCCAGCAGCCCCCCGGGGTCAACGTACCAAGAGACCCAGTACTTC. Encoded protein: CASSPPGSTYQETQYF.

The chain couples TRBV7-2 to TRBJ1-1; D is unresolved. Germline CDR1 reads SGHTA; CDR2 reads FQGNSA. The V gene lost 7 bases and the J gene lost 4 bases, with 16 bases spanning the gap. The CDR3 length is 14 residues. CDR3 DNA: TGTGCCAGCACCCCGGAATCGACTATCACTGAAGCTTTCTTT. This sequence encodes CASTPESTITEAFF. Variable domain in full (rest from reference TRBV7-2 and TRBJ1-1): GAGVSQSPSNKVTEKGKDVELRCDPISGHTALYWYRQSLGQGLEFLIYFQGNSAPDKSGLPSDRFSAERTGGSVSTLTIQRTQQEDSAVYLCASTPESTITEAFFGQGTRLTVV.